The rows below give T cell receptor beta chains drawn from one sample of a study of blood T cell repertoires in COVID-19. Profiled with immunoSEQ multiplex PCR; TCRdb holds only in-frame clones, not every one. The table records 90,000 to 130,000 clones, about 80% of them present only once. Sequences were obtained from peripheral blood. Source of these receptors: a woman between 70 and 85 years old with acute or convalescent COVID-19. The CDR3 runs from the conserved cysteine through the conserved F or W. Fields, in order: V gene, J gene, CDR3 protein.

v_gene: TRBV5-6
j_gene: TRBJ1-5
CDR3aa: CASSLQTNQPQHF

v_gene: TRBV4-1
j_gene: TRBJ2-5
CDR3aa: CASSQEARGAETQYF

v_gene: TRBV7-2
j_gene: TRBJ1-2
CDR3aa: CASSLTGTAKNYGYTF

v_gene: TRBV4-1
j_gene: TRBJ2-1
CDR3aa: CASSHGAGGYNEQFF

v_gene: TRBV11-2
j_gene: TRBJ2-1
CDR3aa: CASSLVWAGEQFF

v_gene: TRBV29-1
j_gene: TRBJ2-3
CDR3aa: CSGTYGRMIDTQYF

v_gene: TRBV5-1
j_gene: TRBJ2-7
CDR3aa: CASSLEASATYEQYF

v_gene: TRBV19
j_gene: TRBJ1-5
CDR3aa: CASDIRGQTNSNQPQHF

v_gene: TRBV5-6
j_gene: TRBJ2-4
CDR3aa: CASSQIDSDPNIQYF

v_gene: TRBV12-1
j_gene: TRBJ2-3
CDR3aa: CASSFLRVQGHQGTQYF

v_gene: TRBV4-1
j_gene: TRBJ1-5
CDR3aa: CASSRGGYQPQHF

v_gene: TRBV13
j_gene: TRBJ1-2
CDR3aa: CASSSRDRDYGYTF

v_gene: TRBV5-1
j_gene: TRBJ2-1
CDR3aa: CASSSDPGTSGTHEQFF

v_gene: TRBV18
j_gene: TRBJ2-3
CDR3aa: CASSLDRSDTQYF

v_gene: TRBV10-2
j_gene: TRBJ1-6
CDR3aa: CASRPGTVNSPLHF

v_gene: TRBV4-1
j_gene: TRBJ1-1
CDR3aa: CASSQDQDRNTEAFF

v_gene: TRBV16
j_gene: TRBJ2-6
CDR3aa: CASSQDRGRGGANVLTF

v_gene: TRBV28
j_gene: TRBJ2-5
CDR3aa: CASSLWGAAIETQYF

v_gene: TRBV3-1/TRBV3-2
j_gene: TRBJ2-1
CDR3aa: CASSQDGRANNEQFF

v_gene: TRBV24-1
j_gene: TRBJ2-1
CDR3aa: CATSRADYSYNEQFF

v_gene: TRBV3-1/TRBV3-2
j_gene: TRBJ1-4
CDR3aa: CASSQDPRDTGGEKLFF

v_gene: TRBV11-3
j_gene: TRBJ2-3
CDR3aa: CASSPGEGGVTDTQYF

v_gene: TRBV18
j_gene: TRBJ1-4
CDR3aa: CASSPIQGVDEKLFF

v_gene: TRBV9
j_gene: TRBJ2-5
CDR3aa: CASSVVGGGETQYF

v_gene: TRBV5-1
j_gene: TRBJ2-1
CDR3aa: CASSLSPGQGLGEQFF

v_gene: TRBV7-2
j_gene: TRBJ2-3
CDR3aa: CASSLTFSGGISTDTQYF

v_gene: TRBV6-2/TRBV6-3
j_gene: TRBJ2-3
CDR3aa: CASSSRGGDTQYF

v_gene: TRBV12-3/TRBV12-4
j_gene: TRBJ2-7
CDR3aa: CASSDDRVEQYF

v_gene: TRBV9
j_gene: TRBJ2-5
CDR3aa: CASSVAPGGGQETQYF

v_gene: TRBV30
j_gene: TRBJ2-3
CDR3aa: CAWKLAGGGIDTQYF

v_gene: TRBV19
j_gene: TRBJ2-5
CDR3aa: CASSPGQGPSHQETQYF

v_gene: TRBV7-9
j_gene: TRBJ2-5
CDR3aa: CASSSPRGQETQYF

v_gene: TRBV18
j_gene: TRBJ1-1
CDR3aa: CASSPRQDANTEAFF

v_gene: TRBV4-1
j_gene: TRBJ1-2
CDR3aa: CASSQEPQGGAGYTF

v_gene: TRBV5-8
j_gene: TRBJ1-1
CDR3aa: CASSFDRVVAEAFF

v_gene: TRBV15
j_gene: TRBJ1-1
CDR3aa: CATSREEGSMNTEAFF

v_gene: TRBV7-2
j_gene: TRBJ1-6
CDR3aa: CASSSGGQGYSPLHF

v_gene: TRBV6-1
j_gene: TRBJ1-3
CDR3aa: CASRETGISRSGNTIYF

v_gene: TRBV9
j_gene: TRBJ1-4
CDR3aa: CASSVAPHAQINEKLFF

v_gene: TRBV4-3
j_gene: TRBJ2-3
CDR3aa: CASSQFRQGLKYF

v_gene: TRBV5-1
j_gene: TRBJ2-3
CDR3aa: CASSLATGFADTQYF

v_gene: TRBV30
j_gene: TRBJ1-4
CDR3aa: CAWSATSSTNEKLFF

v_gene: TRBV15
j_gene: TRBJ1-5
CDR3aa: CATSRDQFSTVNQPQHF

v_gene: TRBV10-3
j_gene: TRBJ1-2
CDR3aa: CAISGQSSGYTF